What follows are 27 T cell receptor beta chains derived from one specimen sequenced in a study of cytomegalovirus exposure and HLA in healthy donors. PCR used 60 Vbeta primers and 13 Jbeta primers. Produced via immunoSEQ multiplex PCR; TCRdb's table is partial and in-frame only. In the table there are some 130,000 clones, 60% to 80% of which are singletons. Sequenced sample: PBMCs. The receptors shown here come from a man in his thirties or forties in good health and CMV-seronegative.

CDR3 sequence: CASSLVGGLEPQHF. CDR3 nucleotides: TGTGCCAGCAGCTTAGTAGGGGGCCTGGAGCCCCAGCATTTT. The chain links TRBV7-9 to TRBJ1-5, with 7 bases matching TRBD1. The CDR3 is made up of 14 amino acids. J lost 8 bases, V lost 1 base, and 5 bases had no gene match. Germline lookup yields CDR1 SEHNR and CDR2 FQNEAQ (reference sequence).

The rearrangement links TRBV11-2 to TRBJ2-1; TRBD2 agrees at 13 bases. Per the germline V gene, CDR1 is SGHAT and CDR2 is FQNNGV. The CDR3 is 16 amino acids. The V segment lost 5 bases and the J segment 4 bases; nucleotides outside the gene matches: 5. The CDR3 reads CASSPWGLAGYNEQFF. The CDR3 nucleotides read TGTGCCAGCAGCCCCTGGGGACTAGCGGGGTACAATGAGCAGTTCTTC.

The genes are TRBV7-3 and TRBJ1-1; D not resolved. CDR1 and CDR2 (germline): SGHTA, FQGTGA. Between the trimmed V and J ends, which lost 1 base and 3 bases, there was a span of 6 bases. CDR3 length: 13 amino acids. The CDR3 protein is CASSLSGDTEAFF. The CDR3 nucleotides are TGTGCCAGCAGCTTAAGCGGGGACACTGAAGCTTTCTTT.

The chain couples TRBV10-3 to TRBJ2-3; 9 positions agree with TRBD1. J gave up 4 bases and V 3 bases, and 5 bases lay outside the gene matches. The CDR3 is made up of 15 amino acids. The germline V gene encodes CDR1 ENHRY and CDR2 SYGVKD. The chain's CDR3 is CAISEPNRGPDTQYF. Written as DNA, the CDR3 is TGTGCCATCAGTGAACCGAACAGGGGGCCAGATACGCAGTATTTT.

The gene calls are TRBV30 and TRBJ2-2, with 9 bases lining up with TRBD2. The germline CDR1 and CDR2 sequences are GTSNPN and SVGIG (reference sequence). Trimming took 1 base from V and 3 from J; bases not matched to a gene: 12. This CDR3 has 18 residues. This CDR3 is CAWSGIQLLAGHTGELFF. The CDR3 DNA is TGTGCCTGGAGTGGGATCCAGTTACTAGCGGGTCACACCGGGGAGCTGTTTTTT.

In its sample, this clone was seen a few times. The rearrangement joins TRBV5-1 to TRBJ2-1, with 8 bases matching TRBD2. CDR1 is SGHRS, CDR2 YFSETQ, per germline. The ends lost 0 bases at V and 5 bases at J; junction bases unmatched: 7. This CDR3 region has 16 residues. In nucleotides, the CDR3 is TGCGCCAGCAGCTTGGGCAGCGGGAGTAGGGACAATGAGCAGTTCTTC. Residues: CASSLGSGSRDNEQFF.

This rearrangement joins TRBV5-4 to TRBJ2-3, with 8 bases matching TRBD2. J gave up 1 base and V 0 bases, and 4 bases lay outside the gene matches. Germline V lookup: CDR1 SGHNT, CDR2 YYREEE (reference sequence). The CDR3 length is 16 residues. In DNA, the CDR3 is TGTGCCAGCAGCTTGGGGCGGGGGGCCGGCACAGATACGCAGTATTTT. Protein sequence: CASSLGRGAGTDTQYF.

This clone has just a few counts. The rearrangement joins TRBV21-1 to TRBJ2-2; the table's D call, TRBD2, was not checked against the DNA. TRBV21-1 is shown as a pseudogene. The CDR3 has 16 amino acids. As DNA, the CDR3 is TGTGCCAGCAGCAAAGACGACGGGGGGACCACCGGGGAGCTGTTTTTT. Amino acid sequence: CASSKDDGGTTGELFF.

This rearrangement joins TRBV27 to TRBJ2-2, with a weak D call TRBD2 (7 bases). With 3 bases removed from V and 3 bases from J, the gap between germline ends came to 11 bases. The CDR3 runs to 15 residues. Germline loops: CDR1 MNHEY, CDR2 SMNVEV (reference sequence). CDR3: CASSLGGLYTGELFF. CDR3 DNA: TGTGCCAGCAGTTTGGGGGGGCTATACACCGGGGAGCTGTTTTTT.

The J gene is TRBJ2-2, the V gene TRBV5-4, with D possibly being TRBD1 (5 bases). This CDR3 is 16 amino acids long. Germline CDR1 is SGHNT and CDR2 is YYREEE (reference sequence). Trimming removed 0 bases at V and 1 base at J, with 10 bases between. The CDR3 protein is CASSLGLGENTGELFF. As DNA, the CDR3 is TGTGCCAGCAGCTTGGGGCTAGGGGAGAACACCGGGGAGCTGTTTTTT.

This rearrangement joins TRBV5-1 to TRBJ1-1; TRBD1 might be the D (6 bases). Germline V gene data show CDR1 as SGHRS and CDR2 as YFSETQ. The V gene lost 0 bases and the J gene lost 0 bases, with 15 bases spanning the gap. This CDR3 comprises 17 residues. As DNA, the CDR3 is TGCGCCAGCAGCTTGGCGACAGGAGGTCAGGTGAACACTGAAGCTTTCTTT. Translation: CASSLATGGQVNTEAFF.

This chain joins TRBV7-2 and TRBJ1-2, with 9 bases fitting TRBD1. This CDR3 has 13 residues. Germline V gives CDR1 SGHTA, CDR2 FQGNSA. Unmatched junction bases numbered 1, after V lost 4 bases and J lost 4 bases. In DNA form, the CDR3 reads TGTGCCAGCAGCTCGGGACAGGGCTATGGCTACACCTTC. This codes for CASSSGQGYGYTF. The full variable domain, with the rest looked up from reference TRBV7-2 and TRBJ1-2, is GAGVSQSPSNKVTEKGKDVELRCDPISGHTALYWYRQSLGQGLEFLIYFQGNSAPDKSGLPSDRFSAERTGGSVSTLTIQRTQQEDSAVYLCASSSGQGYGYTFGSGTRLTVV.

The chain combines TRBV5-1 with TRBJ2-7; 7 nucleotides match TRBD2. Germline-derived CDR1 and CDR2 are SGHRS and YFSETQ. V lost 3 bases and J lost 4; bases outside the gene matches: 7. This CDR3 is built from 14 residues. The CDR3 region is CASSSRGDQYEQYF. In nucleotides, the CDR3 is TGCGCCAGCAGCTCACGGGGGGACCAATACGAGCAGTACTTC.

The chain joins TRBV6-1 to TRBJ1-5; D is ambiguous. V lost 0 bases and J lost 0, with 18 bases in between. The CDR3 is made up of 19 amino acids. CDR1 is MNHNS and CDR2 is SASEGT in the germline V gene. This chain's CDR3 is CASSEAREGSAYSNQPQHF. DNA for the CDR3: TGTGCCAGCAGTGAAGCTCGGGAGGGCAGCGCATATAGCAATCAGCCCCAGCATTTT.

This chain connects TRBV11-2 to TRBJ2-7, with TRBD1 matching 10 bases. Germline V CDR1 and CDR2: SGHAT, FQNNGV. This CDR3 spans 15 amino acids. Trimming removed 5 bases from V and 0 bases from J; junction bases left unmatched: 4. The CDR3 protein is CASSLGTGVSYEQYF. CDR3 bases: TGTGCCAGCAGCCTAGGGACAGGGGTCTCCTACGAGCAGTACTTC.

The CDR3 DNA sequence: TGTGCCTGGAGAGGTGGAGGGGACACTGAAGCTTTCTTT. Translating it yields CAWRGGGDTEAFF. The chain joins TRBV30 to TRBJ1-1, with D perhaps TRBD1 (5 bases). The CDR3 runs to 13 residues. CDR1 is GTSNPN and CDR2 is SVGIG in the germline V gene (reference sequence). The V end lost 3 bases, the J end lost 3 bases, and 11 bases lay between the germline ends.

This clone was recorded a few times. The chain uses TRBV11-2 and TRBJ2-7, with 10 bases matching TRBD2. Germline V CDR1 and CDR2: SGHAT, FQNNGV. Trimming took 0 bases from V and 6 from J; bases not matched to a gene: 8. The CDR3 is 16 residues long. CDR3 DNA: TGTGCCAGCAGCTTAGATGCCGGACTAGCGGTAGGCGAGCAGTACTTC. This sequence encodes CASSLDAGLAVGEQYF. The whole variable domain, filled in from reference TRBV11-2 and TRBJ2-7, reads EAGVAQSPRYKIIEKRQSVAFWCNPISGHATLYWYQQILGQGPKLLIQFQNNGVVDDSQLPKDRFSAERLKGVDSTLKIQPAKLEDSAVYLCASSLDAGLAVGEQYFGPGTRLTVT.

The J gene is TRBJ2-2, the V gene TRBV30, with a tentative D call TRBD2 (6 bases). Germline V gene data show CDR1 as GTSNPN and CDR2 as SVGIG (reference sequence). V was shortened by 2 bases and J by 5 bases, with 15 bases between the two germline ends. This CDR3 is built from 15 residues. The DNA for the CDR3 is TGTGCCTGGAGTCCCCCCGCGACTAGAACCGGGGAGCTGTTTTTT. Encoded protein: CAWSPPATRTGELFF.

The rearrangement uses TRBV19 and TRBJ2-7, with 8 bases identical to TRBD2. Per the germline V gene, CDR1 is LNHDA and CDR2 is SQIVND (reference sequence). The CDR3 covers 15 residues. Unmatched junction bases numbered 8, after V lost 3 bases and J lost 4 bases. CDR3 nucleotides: TGTGCCAGTAGTATGGGTAGCGGGATCGCTTACGAGCAGTACTTC. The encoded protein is CASSMGSGIAYEQYF.

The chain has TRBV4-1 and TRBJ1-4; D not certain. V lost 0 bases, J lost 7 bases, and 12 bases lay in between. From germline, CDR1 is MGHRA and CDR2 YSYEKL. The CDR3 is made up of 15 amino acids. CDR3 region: CASSQEYREGEKLFF. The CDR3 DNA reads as TGCGCCAGCAGCCAAGAATATCGGGAGGGTGAAAAACTGTTTTTT.

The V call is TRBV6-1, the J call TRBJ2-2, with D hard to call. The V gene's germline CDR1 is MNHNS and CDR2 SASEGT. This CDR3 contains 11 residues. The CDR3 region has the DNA TGTTCTGGCGGGAACACCGGGGAGCTGTTTTTT. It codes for CSGGNTGELFF.

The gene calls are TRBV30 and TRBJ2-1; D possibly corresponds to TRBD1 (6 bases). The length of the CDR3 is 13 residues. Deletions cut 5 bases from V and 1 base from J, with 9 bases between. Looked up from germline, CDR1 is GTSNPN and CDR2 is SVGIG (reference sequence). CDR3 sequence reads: CAWGTRSYNEQFF. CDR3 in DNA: TGTGCCTGGGGGACACGTTCCTACAATGAGCAGTTCTTC.

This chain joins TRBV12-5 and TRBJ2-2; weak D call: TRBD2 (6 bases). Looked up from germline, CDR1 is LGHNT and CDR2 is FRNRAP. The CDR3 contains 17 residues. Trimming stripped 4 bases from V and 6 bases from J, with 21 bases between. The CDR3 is CASGSPLPGAGAGELFF. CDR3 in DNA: TGTGCTAGTGGTTCCCCCCTCCCGGGAGCCGGTGCCGGGGAGCTGTTTTTT. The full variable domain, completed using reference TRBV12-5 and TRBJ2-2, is DARVTQTPRHKVTEMGQEVTMRCQPILGHNTVFWYRQTMMQGLELLAYFRNRAPLDDSGMPKDRFSAEMPDATLATLKIQPSEPRDSAVYFCASGSPLPGAGAGELFFGEGSRLTVL.

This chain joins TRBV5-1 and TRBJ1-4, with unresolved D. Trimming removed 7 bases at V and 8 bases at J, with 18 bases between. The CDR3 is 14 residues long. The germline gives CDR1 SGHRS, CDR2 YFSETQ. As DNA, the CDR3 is TGCGCCAGCGGGGAGACGGCTGGGAGGGAAAAACTGTTTTTT. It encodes CASGETAGREKLFF.

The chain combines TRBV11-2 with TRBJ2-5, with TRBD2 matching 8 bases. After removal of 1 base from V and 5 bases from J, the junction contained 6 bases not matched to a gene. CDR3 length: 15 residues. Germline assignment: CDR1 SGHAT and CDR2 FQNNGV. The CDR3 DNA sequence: TGTGCCAGCAGCTTAGGGACTAGCACTGGGGAGACCCAGTACTTC. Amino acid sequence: CASSLGTSTGETQYF.

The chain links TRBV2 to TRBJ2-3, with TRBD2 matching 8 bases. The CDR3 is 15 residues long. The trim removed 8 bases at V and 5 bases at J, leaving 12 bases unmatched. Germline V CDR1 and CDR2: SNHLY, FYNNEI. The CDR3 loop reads CASCQAGGTRDTQYF. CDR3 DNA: TGTGCCAGCTGTCAGGCGGGAGGCACGCGAGATACGCAGTATTTT.

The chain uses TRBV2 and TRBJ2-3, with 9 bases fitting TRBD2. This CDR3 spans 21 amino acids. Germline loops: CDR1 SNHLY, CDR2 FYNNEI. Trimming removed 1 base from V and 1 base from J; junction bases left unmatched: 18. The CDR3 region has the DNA TGTGCCAGCAGTGAAGTTGGAGCGGGAGGTGACGTTCTGGGTGGCACAGATACGCAGTATTTT. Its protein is CASSEVGAGGDVLGGTDTQYF.